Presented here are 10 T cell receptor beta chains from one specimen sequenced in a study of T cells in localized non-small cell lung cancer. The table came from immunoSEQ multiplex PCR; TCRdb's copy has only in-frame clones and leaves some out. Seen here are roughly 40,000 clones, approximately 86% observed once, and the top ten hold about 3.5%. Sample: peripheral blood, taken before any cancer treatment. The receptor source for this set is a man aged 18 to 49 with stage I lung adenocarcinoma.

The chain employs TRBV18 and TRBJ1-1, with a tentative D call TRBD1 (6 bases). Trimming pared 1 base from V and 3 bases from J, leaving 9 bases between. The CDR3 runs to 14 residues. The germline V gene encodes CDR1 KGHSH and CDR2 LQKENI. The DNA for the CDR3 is TGTGCCAGCTCACCACGAGCAGGGGACACTGAAGCTTTCTTT. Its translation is CASSPRAGDTEAFF.

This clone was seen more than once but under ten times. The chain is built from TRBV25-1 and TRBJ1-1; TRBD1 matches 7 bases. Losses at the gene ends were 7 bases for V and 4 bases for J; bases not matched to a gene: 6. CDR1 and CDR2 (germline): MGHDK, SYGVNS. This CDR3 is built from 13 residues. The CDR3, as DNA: TGTGCCAGCATCGACAGGGTCGGCACTGAAGCTTTCTTT. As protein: CASIDRVGTEAFF.

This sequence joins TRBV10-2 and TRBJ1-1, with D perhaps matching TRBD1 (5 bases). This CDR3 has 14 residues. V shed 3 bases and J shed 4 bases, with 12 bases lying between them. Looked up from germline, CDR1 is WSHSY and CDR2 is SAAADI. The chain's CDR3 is CASSDAGRITEAFF. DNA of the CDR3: TGCGCCAGCAGTGATGCAGGGAGGATCACTGAAGCTTTCTTT.

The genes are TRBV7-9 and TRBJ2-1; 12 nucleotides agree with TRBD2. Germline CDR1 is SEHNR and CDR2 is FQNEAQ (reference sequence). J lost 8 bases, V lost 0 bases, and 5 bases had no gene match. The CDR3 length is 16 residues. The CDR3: CASSLAGLAGWYEQFF. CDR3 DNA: TGTGCCAGCAGCTTAGCAGGACTAGCGGGGTGGTATGAGCAGTTCTTC.

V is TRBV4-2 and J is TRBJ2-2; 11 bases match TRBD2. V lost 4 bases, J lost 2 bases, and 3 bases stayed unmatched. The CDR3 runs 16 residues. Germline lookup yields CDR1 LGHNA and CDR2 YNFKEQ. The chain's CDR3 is CASSPGLAGNTGELFF. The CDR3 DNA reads TGTGCCAGCAGCCCCGGACTAGCGGGCAACACCGGGGAGCTGTTTTTT.

CDR3: CASRRDSLNYGYTF. Here the CDR3 DNA reads TGTGCCAGCAGGAGGGACAGCCTTAACTATGGCTACACCTTC. The chain uses TRBV6-1 and TRBJ1-2; 7 bases are a match to TRBD1. The CDR3 spans 14 residues. V lost 6 bases to trimming and J lost 1 base; unmatched junction nucleotides: 5. Germline CDR1 MNHNS, CDR2 SASEGT.

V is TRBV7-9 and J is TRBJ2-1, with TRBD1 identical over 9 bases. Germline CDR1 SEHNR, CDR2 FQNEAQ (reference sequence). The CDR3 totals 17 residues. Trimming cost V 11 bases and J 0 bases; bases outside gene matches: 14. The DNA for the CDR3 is TGTGCCGGATCGAGATCGCCGACAGGGGGCTCCTACAATGAGCAGTTCTTC. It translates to CAGSRSPTGGSYNEQFF.

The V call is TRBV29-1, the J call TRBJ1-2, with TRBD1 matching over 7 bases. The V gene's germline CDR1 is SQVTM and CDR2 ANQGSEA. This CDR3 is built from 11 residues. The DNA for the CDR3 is TGCAGGGGGAGGGACAGCTATGGCTACACCTTC. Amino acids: CRGRDSYGYTF.

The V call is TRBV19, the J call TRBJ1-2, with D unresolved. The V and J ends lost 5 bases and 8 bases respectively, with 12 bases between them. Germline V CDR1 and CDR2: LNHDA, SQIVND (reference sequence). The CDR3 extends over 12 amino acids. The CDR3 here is CASSSGLEGYTF. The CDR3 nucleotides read TGTGCCAGTAGTTCCGGGCTGGAGGGCTACACCTTC.

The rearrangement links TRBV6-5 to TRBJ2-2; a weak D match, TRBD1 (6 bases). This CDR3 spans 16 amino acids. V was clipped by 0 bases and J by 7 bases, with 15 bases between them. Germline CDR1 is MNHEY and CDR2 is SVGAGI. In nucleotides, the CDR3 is TGTGCCAGCAGTTACTCATTGGGGGCGCGTATCGGGGAGCTGTTTTTT. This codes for CASSYSLGARIGELFF.